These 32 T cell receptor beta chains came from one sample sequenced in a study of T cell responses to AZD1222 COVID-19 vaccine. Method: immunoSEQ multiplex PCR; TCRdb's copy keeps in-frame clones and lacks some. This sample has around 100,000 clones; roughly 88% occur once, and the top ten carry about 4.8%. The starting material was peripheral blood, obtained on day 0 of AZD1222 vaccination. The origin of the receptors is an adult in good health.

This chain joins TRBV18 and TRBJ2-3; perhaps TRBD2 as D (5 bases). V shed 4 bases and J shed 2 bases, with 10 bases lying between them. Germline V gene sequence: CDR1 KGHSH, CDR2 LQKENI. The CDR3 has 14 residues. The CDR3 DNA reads TGTGCCAGCTCACAAGGACTCGACACAGATACGCAGTATTTT. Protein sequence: CASSQGLDTDTQYF. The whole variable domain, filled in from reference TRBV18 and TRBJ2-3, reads NAGVMQNPRHLVRRRGQEARLRCSPMKGHSHVYWYRQLPEEGLKFMVYLQKENIIDESGMPKERFSAEFPKEGPSILRIQQVVRGDSAAYFCASSQGLDTDTQYFGPGTRLTVL.

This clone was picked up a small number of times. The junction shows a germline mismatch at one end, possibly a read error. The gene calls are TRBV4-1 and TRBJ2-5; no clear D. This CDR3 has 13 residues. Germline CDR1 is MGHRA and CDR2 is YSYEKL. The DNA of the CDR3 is TGCGCCAGCAGACAAGGCTTGACAGAGACCCAGTACTTC. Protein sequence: CASRQGLTETQYF.

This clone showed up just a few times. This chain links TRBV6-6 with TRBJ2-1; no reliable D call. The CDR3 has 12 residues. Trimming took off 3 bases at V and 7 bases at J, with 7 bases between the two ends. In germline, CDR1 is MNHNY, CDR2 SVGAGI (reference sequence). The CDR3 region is CASSYNFNEQFF. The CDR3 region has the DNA TGTGCCAGCAGTTATAATTTTAATGAGCAGTTCTTC.

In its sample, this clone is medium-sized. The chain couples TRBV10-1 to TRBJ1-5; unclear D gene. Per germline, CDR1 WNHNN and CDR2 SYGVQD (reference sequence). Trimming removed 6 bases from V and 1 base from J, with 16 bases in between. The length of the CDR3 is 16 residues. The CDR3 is CASRKSLRSSNQPQHF. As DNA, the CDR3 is TGCGCCAGCAGAAAGTCGTTGCGGTCAAGCAATCAGCCCCAGCATTTT.

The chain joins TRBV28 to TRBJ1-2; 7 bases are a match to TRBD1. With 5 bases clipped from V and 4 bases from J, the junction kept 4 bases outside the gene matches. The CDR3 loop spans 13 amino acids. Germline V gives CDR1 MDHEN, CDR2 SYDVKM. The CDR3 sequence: CASSRTGAYGYTF. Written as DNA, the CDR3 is TGTGCCAGCAGTCGGACAGGCGCCTATGGCTACACCTTC.

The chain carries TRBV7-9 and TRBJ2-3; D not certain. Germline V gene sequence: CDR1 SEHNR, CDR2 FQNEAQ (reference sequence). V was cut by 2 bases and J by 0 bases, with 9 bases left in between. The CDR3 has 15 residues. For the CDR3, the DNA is TGTGCCAGCAGCTTAACCCGGACCAGCACAGATACGCAGTATTTT. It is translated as CASSLTRTSTDTQYF.

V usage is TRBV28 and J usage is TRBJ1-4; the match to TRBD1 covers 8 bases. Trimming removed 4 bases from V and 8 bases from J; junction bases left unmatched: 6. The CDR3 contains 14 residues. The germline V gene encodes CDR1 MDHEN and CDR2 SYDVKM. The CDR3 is CASSSQGAREKLFF. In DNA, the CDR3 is TGTGCCAGCAGTTCTCAGGGGGCTCGGGAAAAACTGTTTTTT.

The CDR3: CASSGTSGGIFKTQYF. CDR3 nucleotides: TGTGCCAGCAGCGGGACTAGCGGGGGGATTTTTAAGACCCAGTACTTC. The gene calls are TRBV7-9 and TRBJ2-5, with 15 bases identical to TRBD2. CDR3 length: 16 amino acids. CDR1 and CDR2 (germline): SEHNR, FQNEAQ (reference sequence). J gave up 6 bases and V 5 bases, and 7 bases lay outside the gene matches.

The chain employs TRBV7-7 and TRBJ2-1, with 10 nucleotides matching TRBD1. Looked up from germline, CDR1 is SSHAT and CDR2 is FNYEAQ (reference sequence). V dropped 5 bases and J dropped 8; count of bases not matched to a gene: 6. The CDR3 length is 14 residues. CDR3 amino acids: CASSTGTGVYEQFF. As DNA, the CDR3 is TGTGCCAGCAGCACCGGGACAGGGGTGTATGAGCAGTTCTTC.

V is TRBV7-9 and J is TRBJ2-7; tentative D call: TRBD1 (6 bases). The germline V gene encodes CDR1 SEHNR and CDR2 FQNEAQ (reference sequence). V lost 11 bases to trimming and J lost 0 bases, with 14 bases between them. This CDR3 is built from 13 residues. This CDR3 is CASSTGSSYEQYF. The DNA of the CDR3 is TGTGCCTCCTCGACAGGATCCTCCTACGAGCAGTACTTC. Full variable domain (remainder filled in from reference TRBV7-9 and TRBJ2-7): DTGVSQNPRHKITKRGQNVTFRCDPISEHNRLYWYRQTLGQGPEFLTYFQNEAQLEKSRLLSDRFSAERPKGSFSTLEIQRTEQGDSAMYLCASSTGSSYEQYFGPGTRLTVT.

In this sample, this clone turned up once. The CDR3 DNA reads TGTGCCATCAGTACAGGGGGCTCCTACAATGAGCAGTTCTTC. It specifies CAISTGGSYNEQFF. The V and J genes are TRBV10-3 and TRBJ2-1, with TRBD1 identical over 8 bases. The V and J ends lost 5 bases and 0 bases, in that order; junction bases with no gene match: 0. The CDR3 length is 14 residues. Looked up from germline, CDR1 is ENHRY and CDR2 is SYGVKD.

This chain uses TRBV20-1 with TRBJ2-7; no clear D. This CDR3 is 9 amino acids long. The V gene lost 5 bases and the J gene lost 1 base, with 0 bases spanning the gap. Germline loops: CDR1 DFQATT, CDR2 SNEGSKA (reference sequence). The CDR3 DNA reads TGCAGTGCTTCCTACGAGCAGTACTTC. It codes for CSASYEQYF.

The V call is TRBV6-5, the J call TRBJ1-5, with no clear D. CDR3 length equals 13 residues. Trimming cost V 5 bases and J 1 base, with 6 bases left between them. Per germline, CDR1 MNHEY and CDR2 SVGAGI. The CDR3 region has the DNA TGTGCCAGCAGTCACATGAGCAATCAGCCCCAGCATTTT. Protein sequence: CASSHMSNQPQHF.

In nucleotides, the CDR3 is TGTGCCAGCAAACGGGGGGAAGGGAACTATGGCTACACCTTC. This encodes CASKRGEGNYGYTF. V and J are TRBV6-5 and TRBJ1-2, with a possible D match to TRBD1 (5 bases). Germline lookup yields CDR1 MNHEY and CDR2 SVGAGI. This CDR3 has 14 residues. V lost 7 bases, J lost 2 bases, and 14 bases lay in between.

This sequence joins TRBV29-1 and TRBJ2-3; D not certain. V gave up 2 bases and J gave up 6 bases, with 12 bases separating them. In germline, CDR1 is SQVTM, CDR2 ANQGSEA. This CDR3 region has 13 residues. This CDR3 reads CSVEPSRTDTQYF. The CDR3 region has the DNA TGCAGCGTTGAACCATCTAGGACGGATACGCAGTATTTT.

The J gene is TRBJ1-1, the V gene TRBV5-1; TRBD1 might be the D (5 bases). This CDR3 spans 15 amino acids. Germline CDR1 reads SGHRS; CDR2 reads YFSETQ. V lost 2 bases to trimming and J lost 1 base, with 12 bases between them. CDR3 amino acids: CASSFEGRSNTEAFF. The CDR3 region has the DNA TGCGCCAGCAGCTTCGAGGGGCGGTCGAACACTGAAGCTTTCTTT.

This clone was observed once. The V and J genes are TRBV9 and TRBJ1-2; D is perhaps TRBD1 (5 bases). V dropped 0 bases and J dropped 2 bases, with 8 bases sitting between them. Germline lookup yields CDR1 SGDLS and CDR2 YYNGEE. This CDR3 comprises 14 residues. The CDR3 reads CASSVDQGNYGYTF. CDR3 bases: TGTGCCAGCAGCGTAGACCAGGGAAACTATGGCTACACCTTC. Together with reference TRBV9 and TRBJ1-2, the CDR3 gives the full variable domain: DSGVTQTPKHLITATGQRVTLRCSPRSGDLSVYWYQQSLDQGLQFLIQYYNGEERAKGNILERFSAQQFPDLHSELNLSSLELGDSALYFCASSVDQGNYGYTFGSGTRLTVV.

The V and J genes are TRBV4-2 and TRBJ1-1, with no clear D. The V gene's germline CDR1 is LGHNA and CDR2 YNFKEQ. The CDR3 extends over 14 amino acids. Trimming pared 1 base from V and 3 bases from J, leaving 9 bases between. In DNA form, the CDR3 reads TGTGCCAGCAGCCAAGTGGGTTCGGACACTGAAGCTTTCTTT. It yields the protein CASSQVGSDTEAFF.

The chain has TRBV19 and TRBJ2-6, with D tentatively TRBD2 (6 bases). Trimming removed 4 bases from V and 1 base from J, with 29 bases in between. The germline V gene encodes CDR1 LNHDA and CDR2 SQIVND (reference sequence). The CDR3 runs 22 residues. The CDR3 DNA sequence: TGTGCCAGTAGTACCTCGGGCCCGGGGGTTGGTTGGGCTCCGTCTGGGGCCAACGTCCTGACTTTC. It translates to CASSTSGPGVGWAPSGANVLTF.

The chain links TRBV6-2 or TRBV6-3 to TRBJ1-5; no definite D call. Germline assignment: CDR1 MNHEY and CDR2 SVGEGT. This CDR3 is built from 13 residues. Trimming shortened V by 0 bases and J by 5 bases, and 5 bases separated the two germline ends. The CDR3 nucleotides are TGTGCCAGCAGTTACTCCGCTGATCAGCCCCAGCATTTT. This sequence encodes CASSYSADQPQHF.

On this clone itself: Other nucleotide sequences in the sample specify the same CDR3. The CDR3 nucleotides read TGTGCCAGCAGTTACACTAGCGGGGGGGCCGAGACCCAGTACTTC. As protein: CASSYTSGGAETQYF. V gene TRBV6-2 or TRBV6-3 combines with J gene TRBJ2-5; the match to TRBD2 covers 13 bases. CDR1 and CDR2 (germline): MNHEY, SVGEGT. Trimming removed 2 bases from V and 5 bases from J; junction bases left unmatched: 2. This CDR3 has 15 amino acids.

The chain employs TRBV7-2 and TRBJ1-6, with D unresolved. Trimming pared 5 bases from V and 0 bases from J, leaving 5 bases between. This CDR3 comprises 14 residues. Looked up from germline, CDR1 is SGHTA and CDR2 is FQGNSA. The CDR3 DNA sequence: TGTGCCAGCAGCGAGAGCTCCTATAATTCACCCCTCCACTTT. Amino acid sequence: CASSESSYNSPLHF.

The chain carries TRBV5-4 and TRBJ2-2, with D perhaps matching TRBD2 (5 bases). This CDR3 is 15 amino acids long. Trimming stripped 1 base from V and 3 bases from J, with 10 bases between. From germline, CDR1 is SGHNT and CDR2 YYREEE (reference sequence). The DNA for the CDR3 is TGTGCCAGCAGCTTGCGGGATTGGGACACCGGGGAGCTGTTTTTT. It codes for CASSLRDWDTGELFF.

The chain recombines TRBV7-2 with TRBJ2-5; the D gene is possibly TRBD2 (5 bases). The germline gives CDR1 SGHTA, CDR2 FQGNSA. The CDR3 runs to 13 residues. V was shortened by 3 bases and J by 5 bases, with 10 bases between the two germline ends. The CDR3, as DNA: TGTGCCAGCAGCTTCTCTAGCAGGGAGACCCAGTACTTC. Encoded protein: CASSFSSRETQYF. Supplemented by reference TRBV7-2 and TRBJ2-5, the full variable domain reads GAGVSQSPSNKVTEKGKDVELRCDPISGHTALYWYRQSLGQGLEFLIYFQGNSAPDKSGLPSDRFSAERTGGSVSTLTIQRTQQEDSAVYLCASSFSSRETQYFGPGTRLLVL.

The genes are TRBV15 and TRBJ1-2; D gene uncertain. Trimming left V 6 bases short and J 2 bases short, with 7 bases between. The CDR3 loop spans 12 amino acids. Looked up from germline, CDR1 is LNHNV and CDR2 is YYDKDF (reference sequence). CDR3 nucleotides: TGTGCCACCAGATTCCAGAACTATGGCTACACCTTC. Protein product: CATRFQNYGYTF.

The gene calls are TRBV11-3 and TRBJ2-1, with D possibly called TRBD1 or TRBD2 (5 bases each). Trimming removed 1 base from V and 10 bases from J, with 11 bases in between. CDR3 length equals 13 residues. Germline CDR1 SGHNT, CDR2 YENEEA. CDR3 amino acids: CASSLVPGREQFF. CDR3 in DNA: TGTGCCAGCAGCTTAGTCCCGGGACGGGAGCAGTTCTTC.

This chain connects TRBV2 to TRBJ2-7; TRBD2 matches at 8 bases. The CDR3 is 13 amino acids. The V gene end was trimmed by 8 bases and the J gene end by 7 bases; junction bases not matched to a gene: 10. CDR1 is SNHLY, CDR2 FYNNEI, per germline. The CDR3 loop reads CASGAGGPGEQYF. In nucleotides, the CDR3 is TGTGCCAGCGGCGCGGGGGGTCCGGGGGAGCAGTACTTC.

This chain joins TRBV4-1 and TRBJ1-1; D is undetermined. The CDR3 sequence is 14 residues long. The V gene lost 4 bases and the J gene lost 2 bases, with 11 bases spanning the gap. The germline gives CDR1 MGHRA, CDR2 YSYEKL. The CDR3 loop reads CASSPLVSNTEAFF. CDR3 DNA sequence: TGCGCCAGCAGCCCGCTAGTTAGTAACACTGAAGCTTTCTTT.

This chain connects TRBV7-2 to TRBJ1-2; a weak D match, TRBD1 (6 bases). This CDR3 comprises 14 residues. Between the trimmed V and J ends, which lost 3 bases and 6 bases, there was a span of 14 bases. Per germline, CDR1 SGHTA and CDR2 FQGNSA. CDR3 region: CASSFGGPADGYTF. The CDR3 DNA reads TGTGCCAGCAGCTTCGGGGGGCCGGCCGATGGCTACACCTTC.

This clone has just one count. DNA of the CDR3: TGTGCCAGCAGACGATCCGGGACAGGGACAGATACGCAGTATTTT. Its protein product is CASRRSGTGTDTQYF. The chain employs TRBV6-5 and TRBJ2-3; the match to TRBD1 covers 9 bases. J was trimmed by 3 bases and V by 6 bases; bases with no gene match: 7. This CDR3 has 15 residues. Germline loops: CDR1 MNHEY, CDR2 SVGAGI.

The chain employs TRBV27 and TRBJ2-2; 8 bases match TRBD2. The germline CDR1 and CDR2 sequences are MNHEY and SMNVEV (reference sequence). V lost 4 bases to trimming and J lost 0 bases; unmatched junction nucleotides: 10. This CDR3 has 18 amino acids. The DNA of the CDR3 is TGTGCCAGCAGTTCGGCCCTCAGAGCGGGGGCGAACACCGGGGAGCTGTTTTTT. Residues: CASSSALRAGANTGELFF.

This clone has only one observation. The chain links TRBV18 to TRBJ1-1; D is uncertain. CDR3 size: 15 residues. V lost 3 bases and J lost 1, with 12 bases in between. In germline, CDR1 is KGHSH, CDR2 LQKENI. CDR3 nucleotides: TGTGCCAGCTCACCTATGACCGGGCGGAACACTGAAGCTTTCTTT. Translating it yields CASSPMTGRNTEAFF. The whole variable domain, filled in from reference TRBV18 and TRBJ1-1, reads NAGVMQNPRHLVRRRGQEARLRCSPMKGHSHVYWYRQLPEEGLKFMVYLQKENIIDESGMPKERFSAEFPKEGPSILRIQQVVRGDSAAYFCASSPMTGRNTEAFFGQGTRLTVV.